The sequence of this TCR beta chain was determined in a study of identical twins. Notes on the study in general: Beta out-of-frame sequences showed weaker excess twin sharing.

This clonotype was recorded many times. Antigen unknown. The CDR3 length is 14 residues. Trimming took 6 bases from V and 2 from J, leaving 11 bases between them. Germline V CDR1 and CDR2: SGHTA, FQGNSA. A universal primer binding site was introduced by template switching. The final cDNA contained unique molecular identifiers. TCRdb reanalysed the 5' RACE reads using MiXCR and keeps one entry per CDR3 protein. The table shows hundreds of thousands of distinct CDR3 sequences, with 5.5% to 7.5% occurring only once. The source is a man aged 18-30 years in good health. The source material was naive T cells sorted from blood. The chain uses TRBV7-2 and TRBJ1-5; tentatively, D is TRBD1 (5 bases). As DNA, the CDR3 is TGTGCCAGCAGGGTAGGAGGGGGCAATCAGCCCCAGCATTTT. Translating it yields CASRVGGGNQPQHF.